The sequence of this T cell receptor (beta chain) was determined in a study of blood T cells in healthy people across ages. Study overall: Every two T cells gave about one barcoded beta molecule via template switching.

Researchers collected about 9.7 milliliters of peripheral blood from every single donor. Per sample, extraction of total RNA gave at least 5.5 micrograms in every case. This clonotype has more than one count but fewer than ten. It was with a sample-barcoded 5' primer and a J-beta primer mix that a second PCR of roughly 6 to 11 cycles was run. One entry per CDR3 protein, called by TCRdb with MiXCR from the 5' RACE reads. The sample contains fewer than 900,000 distinct CDR3 sequences, roughly 44% of which appear only once. The CDR3 runs to 14 residues. V gave up 4 bases and J gave up 2 bases, with 10 bases separating them. Germline loops: CDR1 SGHDN, CDR2 FVKESK.

The sequenced sample consisted of blood. The sequence derives from a woman aged 60-75 years in good health. The chain employs TRBV14 and TRBJ2-3; tentatively, D is TRBD2 (6 bases). The CDR3 here is CASSRGLLTDTQYF. DNA for the CDR3: TGTGCCAGCAGCCGTGGACTACTCACAGATACGCAGTATTTT.